The sequence of this T cell receptor beta chain was determined in a study of beta chain features in type 1 diabetes. Reverse transcription of all isolated RNA meant that expressed TCRB transcripts were sequenced. The protocol was immunoSEQ multiplex PCR, while the TCRdb copy is restricted to in-frame clones and leaves out a portion. The sample holds 200,000 to 250,000 clones, 68% seen once. Study-wide findings and caveats: In every one of the four CD4+ subsets, TCRB CDR3s were moderately but significantly shorter in Type 1 diabetes patients. There was a possibility that cDNA sequencing over-represented cells with high TCR expression.

CDR3 length equals 11 residues. Germline assignment: CDR1 GTSNPN and CDR2 SVGIG (reference sequence). V gave up 7 bases and J gave up 8 bases; unmatched junction bases: 4. Comment on this clone: Its antigen is currently unknown.

The genes are TRBV30 and TRBJ2-1; 8 bases match TRBD2. This clonotype was obtained from a man aged 25-40 years in good health. The material sequenced was naive CD4+ T cells from blood. In DNA form, the CDR3 reads TGTGCCTTTGGACTAGCACATGAGCAGTTCTTC. It encodes CAFGLAHEQFF.